These 12 T cell receptor beta chains share one sample of origin, sequenced in a study of T cell changes during pregnancy in multiple sclerosis. Produced via immunoSEQ multiplex PCR; TCRdb's table is partial and in-frame only. This sample has roughly 29,000 clones; about 88% occur once, and the top ten carry under 8%. Sequencing used CD8+ T cells from peripheral blood mononuclear cells, obtained before pregnancy. The receptors derive from a female donor with multiple sclerosis, enrolled in a pregnancy study.

V is TRBV27 and J is TRBJ1-1; a possible D gene is TRBD1 (6 bases). Trimming removed 6 bases from V and 3 bases from J, with 14 bases in between. Germline values: CDR1 MNHEY, CDR2 SMNVEV (reference sequence). The CDR3 length is 14 residues. In nucleotides, the CDR3 is TGTGCCAGCAGCTTTGGGGGCAGCCACACTGAAGCTTTCTTT. Protein: CASSFGGSHTEAFF.

Concerning this clone itself: It is likely a read error, because the conserved phenylalanine at the end of the CDR3 is missing. It is unclear where the CDR3 begins or ends on the DNA, so no DNA is shown, and the CDR3 is as TCRdb lists it. This chain links TRBV7-2 with TRBJ1-6; the DNA was not used to check the table's D call, TRBD1. Germline V lookup: CDR1 SGHTA, CDR2 FQGNSA. The CDR3 length is 12 residues, termini included. The CDR3 region is CASSSRGTRQGI.

This rearrangement joins TRBV27 to TRBJ2-1; possible D gene TRBD1, 6 bases. This CDR3 region has 15 residues. Germline CDR1 is MNHEY and CDR2 is SMNVEV (reference sequence). V dropped 3 bases and J dropped 5 bases, with 14 bases sitting between them. The CDR3 nucleotides read TGTGCCAGCAGTTTGGGGGCAGGGACGGACAATGAGCAGTTCTTC. Encoded protein: CASSLGAGTDNEQFF.

This clone appeared a few times. The V and J genes are TRBV30 and TRBJ1-2; TRBD1 matches at 12 bases. Germline V gene lookup returns CDR1 GTSNPN and CDR2 SVGIG (reference sequence). Trimming took 3 bases from V and 0 from J; bases not matched to a gene: 11. The CDR3 covers 18 residues. CDR3: CAWSPRGTGGSTNYGYTF. CDR3 nucleotide sequence: TGTGCCTGGAGCCCCCGGGGGACAGGGGGCTCGACTAACTATGGCTACACCTTC.

The rearrangement joins TRBV5-1 to TRBJ2-7; D perhaps matches TRBD2 (5 bases). V was pared by 2 bases and J by 5 bases, with 11 bases between. The CDR3 spans 13 residues. The germline gives CDR1 SGHRS, CDR2 YFSETQ. The CDR3 sequence: CASSFRGGHEQYF. The DNA of the CDR3 is TGCGCCAGCAGCTTTCGAGGAGGCCACGAGCAGTACTTC. The full variable domain, completed using reference TRBV5-1 and TRBJ2-7, is KAGVTQTPRYLIKTRGQQVTLSCSPISGHRSVSWYQQTPGQGLQFLFEYFSETQRNKGNFPGRFSGRQFSNSRSEMNVSTLELGDSALYLCASSFRGGHEQYFGPGTRLTVT.

The chain joins TRBV19 to TRBJ2-7, with 8 bases lining up with TRBD1. The CDR3 is 13 residues long. J was trimmed by 4 bases and V by 5 bases; bases with no gene match: 4. CDR1 is LNHDA and CDR2 is SQIVND in the germline V gene (reference sequence). The CDR3 here is CASSYRGNYEQYF. CDR3 bases: TGTGCCAGTAGTTACAGGGGGAATTACGAGCAGTACTTC. The variable domain in full, with the rest retrieved from reference TRBV19 and TRBJ2-7, is DGGITQSPKYLFRKEGQNVTLSCEQNLNHDAMYWYRQDPGQGLRLIYYSQIVNDFQKGDIAEGYSVSREKKESFPLTVTSAQKNPTAFYLCASSYRGNYEQYFGPGTRLTVT.

The V call is TRBV6-5, the J call TRBJ2-1, with TRBD2 matching 9 bases. The CDR3 spans 15 residues. CDR1 and CDR2 (germline): MNHEY, SVGAGI. V gave up 2 bases and J gave up 9 bases; unmatched junction bases: 8. DNA for the CDR3: TGTGCCAGCAGTTACGGCGGGGGGGCCTGGGGTGAGCAGTTCTTC. Encoded protein: CASSYGGGAWGEQFF.

The chain has TRBV7-9 and TRBJ2-3; 14 nucleotides agree with TRBD2. The CDR3 covers 18 residues. Germline V lookup: CDR1 SEHNR, CDR2 FQNEAQ (reference sequence). The V gene end was trimmed by 1 base and the J gene end by 0 bases; junction bases not matched to a gene: 3. The CDR3 sequence is CASSLGLAGGPSTDTQYF. The CDR3 bases are TGTGCCAGCAGCTTAGGACTAGCGGGGGGGCCGAGCACAGATACGCAGTATTTT.

The gene calls are TRBV27 and TRBJ2-7; 7 positions agree with TRBD1. Losses at the gene ends were 5 bases for V and 2 bases for J; bases not matched to a gene: 12. The CDR3 totals 16 residues. Per germline, CDR1 MNHEY and CDR2 SMNVEV (reference sequence). In DNA form, the CDR3 reads TGTGCCAGCAGTCTGGGGGTGGGACAGCTCGCCTACGAGCAGTACTTC. It is translated as CASSLGVGQLAYEQYF.

This clone was counted a single time. This chain uses TRBV27 with TRBJ2-7; the match to TRBD1 covers 8 bases. The length of the CDR3 is 15 residues. J was trimmed by 4 bases and V by 6 bases; bases with no gene match: 11. The germline V gene encodes CDR1 MNHEY and CDR2 SMNVEV (reference sequence). The CDR3 bases are TGTGCCAGCAGCCGAACCGGGACAGGCACTTACGAGCAGTACTTC. This encodes CASSRTGTGTYEQYF.

J is TRBJ2-7 and V is TRBV6-1; 9 bases are shared with TRBD2. V was clipped by 5 bases and J by 0 bases; unmatched bases: 5. Germline assignment: CDR1 MNHNS and CDR2 SASEGT. The CDR3 is 15 residues long. The CDR3 DNA reads as TGTGCCAGCAGTTCCAGCGGGGGGAGCTCCTACGAGCAGTACTTC. It yields the protein CASSSSGGSSYEQYF.

This clone appeared a few times. This chain links TRBV19 with TRBJ2-3; 7 bases are a match to TRBD1. The CDR3 consists of 15 residues. Germline loops: CDR1 LNHDA, CDR2 SQIVND (reference sequence). The ends lost 3 bases at V and 2 bases at J; junction bases unmatched: 5. The CDR3 DNA reads TGTGCCAGTAGTATTGGAGAGGGGGCCACAGATACGCAGTATTTT. This translates into CASSIGEGATDTQYF.